This entry lists 24 T cell receptor beta chains sequenced from one sample in a study of T cell responses to AZD1222 COVID-19 vaccine. The data were produced by immunoSEQ multiplex PCR, yet TCRdb's version contains in-frame clones alone and is incomplete. The sample has some 160,000 clones, roughly 89% seen once. The sample was peripheral blood, taken 28 days after the second AZD1222 dose. The receptors originated from an adult who received the AZD1222 COVID-19 vaccine.

CDR3 region: CASSVAGLLTDTQYF. In DNA, the CDR3 is TGTGCCAGCAGCGTGGCAGGACTACTCACAGATACGCAGTATTTT. The gene calls are TRBV9 and TRBJ2-3; the D gene is possibly TRBD2 (6 bases). V shed 2 bases and J shed 2 bases, with 12 bases lying between them. Germline V gene sequence: CDR1 SGDLS, CDR2 YYNGEE. This CDR3 contains 15 residues.

The chain uses TRBV18 and TRBJ1-4, with 10 bases that match TRBD1. Germline loops: CDR1 KGHSH, CDR2 LQKENI. J was trimmed by 0 bases and V by 5 bases; bases with no gene match: 6. The CDR3 runs 17 residues. CDR3 amino acids: CASSSDRGVATNEKLFF. As DNA, the CDR3 is TGTGCCAGCTCATCGGACAGGGGGGTAGCAACTAATGAAAAACTGTTTTTT.

This rearrangement joins TRBV27 to TRBJ1-4; 9 nucleotides agree with TRBD1. This CDR3 has 18 amino acids. Germline V gene lookup returns CDR1 MNHEY and CDR2 SMNVEV (reference sequence). Trimming removed 0 bases from V and 5 bases from J; junction bases left unmatched: 10. The CDR3 loop reads CASSLSWDRVPVNEKLFF. Written as DNA, the CDR3 is TGTGCCAGCAGTTTATCCTGGGACAGGGTACCAGTGAATGAAAAACTGTTTTTT.

CDR3 loop: CASSQDEAGHSNQPQHF. The CDR3 DNA sequence: TGTGCCAGCAGCCAAGATGAGGCAGGACATAGCAATCAGCCCCAGCATTTT. The V gene is TRBV4-2, the J gene TRBJ1-5; perhaps TRBD1 as D (5 bases). The CDR3 is 17 amino acids. The V end lost 0 bases, the J end lost 0 bases, and 12 bases lay between the germline ends. Per the germline V gene, CDR1 is LGHNA and CDR2 is YNFKEQ.

CDR3 loop: CASSQAPLLISYEQYF. CDR3 nucleotides: TGTGCCAGCAGCCAAGCGCCGCTTTTAATCTCCTACGAGCAGTACTTC. The chain carries TRBV3-1 (or the pseudogene TRBV3-2) and TRBJ2-7, with D unresolved. Germline values: CDR1 LGHDT, CDR2 YNNKEL (reference sequence). This CDR3 spans 16 amino acids. The V gene lost 1 base and the J gene lost 0 bases, with 13 bases spanning the gap.

This chain connects TRBV10-1 to TRBJ1-3; tentatively, D is TRBD1 (5 bases). CDR3 size: 13 residues. V was trimmed by 6 bases and J by 0 bases, leaving 6 bases between them. Germline loops: CDR1 WNHNN, CDR2 SYGVQD (reference sequence). DNA for the CDR3: TGCGCCAGCAGCCAGGGCTCTGGAAACACCATATATTTT. It specifies CASSQGSGNTIYF.

V gene TRBV6-6 combines with J gene TRBJ2-5; 7 bases match TRBD1. Per germline, CDR1 MNHNY and CDR2 SVGAGI (reference sequence). The CDR3 runs 14 residues. V lost 5 bases, J lost 2 bases, and 5 bases stayed unmatched. The CDR3 coding sequence is TGTGCCAGCAGTCACGGACAGGTACAAGAGACCCAGTACTTC. Encoded protein: CASSHGQVQETQYF.

The chain links TRBV9 to TRBJ1-1, with 9 nucleotides matching TRBD1. The CDR3 has 15 residues. The V segment lost 4 bases and the J segment 5 bases; nucleotides outside the gene matches: 9. Looked up from germline, CDR1 is SGDLS and CDR2 is YYNGEE. The CDR3 protein is CASSPQDRGGTEAFF. In nucleotides, the CDR3 is TGTGCCAGCAGCCCTCAGGACAGGGGAGGGACTGAAGCTTTCTTT.

V is TRBV19 and J is TRBJ2-1; D not resolved. The CDR3 consists of 15 residues. Trimming left V 3 bases short and J 0 bases short, with 9 bases between. CDR1 is LNHDA, CDR2 SQIVND, per germline (reference sequence). The chain's CDR3 is CASSMDGYSYNEQFF. The CDR3 region has the DNA TGTGCCAGTAGTATGGACGGATACTCCTACAATGAGCAGTTCTTC.

This clone was picked up a small number of times. The rearrangement uses TRBV5-4 and TRBJ2-7; D unresolved. The CDR3 is made up of 12 amino acids. The V end lost 0 bases, the J end lost 7 bases, and 8 bases lay between the germline ends. Germline values: CDR1 SGHNT, CDR2 YYREEE (reference sequence). This CDR3 reads CASSLGSQEQYF. DNA of the CDR3: TGTGCCAGCAGCTTGGGGTCTCAGGAGCAGTACTTC.

The chain carries TRBV27 and TRBJ1-2; D is possibly TRBD1 (5 bases). Per germline, CDR1 MNHEY and CDR2 SMNVEV (reference sequence). CDR3 size: 15 residues. Between the trimmed V and J ends, which lost 0 bases and 4 bases, there was a span of 12 bases. CDR3 sequence: CASSLSVRGFYGYTF. The CDR3 DNA is TGTGCCAGCAGTTTATCGGTCCGGGGGTTCTATGGCTACACCTTC.

V usage is TRBV6-5 and J usage is TRBJ2-3; D is perhaps TRBD1 or TRBD2 (5 bases each). The ends were cut back, 2 bases at V and 2 bases at J, with 11 bases in the middle. Germline V gene data show CDR1 as MNHEY and CDR2 as SVGAGI. This CDR3 spans 15 amino acids. In nucleotides, the CDR3 is TGTGCCAGCAGTTACGGGGACCCAACCACAGATACGCAGTATTTT. It encodes CASSYGDPTTDTQYF.

V usage is TRBV27 and J usage is TRBJ1-5; unclear D gene. The CDR3 covers 13 residues. Looked up from germline, CDR1 is MNHEY and CDR2 is SMNVEV (reference sequence). The V end was cut by 3 bases, the J end by 0 bases, with 3 bases between. CDR3 sequence: CASSFNSNQPQHF. The CDR3 DNA reads TGTGCCAGCAGTTTTAATAGCAATCAGCCCCAGCATTTT.

The V call is TRBV19, the J call TRBJ1-2, with D uncertain. This CDR3 region has 13 residues. Germline-derived CDR1 and CDR2 are LNHDA and SQIVND (reference sequence). V lost 5 bases and J lost 3, with 10 bases in between. The CDR3 DNA sequence: TGTGCCAGTAGTCCCGGGGTTTACTATGGCTACACCTTC. This codes for CASSPGVYYGYTF.

The CDR3 nucleotides read TGTGCCGCAAACGACCGGGACAGGGGGCTGGGGGCTTTCTTT. It yields the protein CAANDRDRGLGAFF. The chain recombines TRBV6-5 with TRBJ1-1; TRBD1 aligns across 12 bases. The V segment lost 11 bases and the J segment 11 bases; nucleotides outside the gene matches: 15. The CDR3 extends over 14 amino acids. CDR1 MNHEY and CDR2 SVGAGI come from the germline V gene.

V gene TRBV11-2 combines with J gene TRBJ2-7; weak D call: TRBD1 (6 bases). V was pared by 6 bases and J by 2 bases, with 17 bases between. CDR3 length: 15 residues. The germline V gene has CDR1 SGHAT and CDR2 FQNNGV. The CDR3 DNA reads as TGTGCCAGCAGATACAGGGCGATTACTACCTACGAGCAGTACTTC. Translated, it gives CASRYRAITTYEQYF.

The chain employs TRBV9 and TRBJ2-1, with D tentatively TRBD2 (6 bases). The CDR3 covers 16 residues. The V end was cut by 3 bases, the J end by 6 bases, with 19 bases between. Germline V gives CDR1 SGDLS, CDR2 YYNGEE. CDR3 protein: CASSALAEPGLNEQFF. For the CDR3, the DNA is TGTGCCAGCAGCGCCTTAGCGGAACCCGGGCTCAATGAGCAGTTCTTC.

The chain employs TRBV19 and TRBJ1-1, with TRBD1 as a possible D gene (5 bases). This CDR3 is built from 13 residues. Trimming pared 7 bases from V and 5 bases from J, leaving 14 bases between. CDR1 is LNHDA, CDR2 SQIVND, per germline (reference sequence). In DNA, the CDR3 is TGTGCCAGTACCCCGGGCAGGGTTACTGAAGCTTTCTTT. Translated: CASTPGRVTEAFF.

The J gene is TRBJ2-1, the V gene TRBV7-2, with D perhaps TRBD1 (6 bases). The CDR3 length is 14 residues. V dropped 5 bases and J dropped 2 bases, with 10 bases sitting between them. Germline V gene lookup returns CDR1 SGHTA and CDR2 FQGNSA. The CDR3 DNA reads as TGTGCCAGCAGCCCCGGACAGACCTACAATGAGCAGTTCTTC. Amino acid sequence: CASSPGQTYNEQFF. Looking up the rest from reference TRBV7-2 and TRBJ2-1 gives the full variable domain: GAGVSQSPSNKVTEKGKDVELRCDPISGHTALYWYRQSLGQGLEFLIYFQGNSAPDKSGLPSDRFSAERTGGSVSTLTIQRTQQEDSAVYLCASSPGQTYNEQFFGPGTRLTVL.

V and J are TRBV19 and TRBJ2-1; 11 bases line up with TRBD2. CDR1 is LNHDA, CDR2 SQIVND, per germline (reference sequence). V lost 6 bases, J lost 9 bases, and 4 bases stayed unmatched. CDR3 length: 13 residues. In DNA, the CDR3 is TGTGCCAGTAGGTCTAGCGGGGGGCCTGAGCAGTTCTTC. As protein: CASRSSGGPEQFF. The whole variable domain, filled in from reference TRBV19 and TRBJ2-1, reads DGGITQSPKYLFRKEGQNVTLSCEQNLNHDAMYWYRQDPGQGLRLIYYSQIVNDFQKGDIAEGYSVSREKKESFPLTVTSAQKNPTAFYLCASRSSGGPEQFFGPGTRLTVL.

This chain joins TRBV4-2 and TRBJ1-2, with TRBD1 matching over 11 bases. There are 15 residues in the CDR3. The ends lost 3 bases at V and 3 bases at J; junction bases unmatched: 3. Germline CDR1 is LGHNA and CDR2 is YNFKEQ. CDR3 region: CASSQGGQGDYGYTF. The CDR3 bases are TGTGCCAGCAGCCAGGGGGGACAGGGGGACTATGGCTACACCTTC.

The rearrangement links TRBV7-8 to TRBJ2-1, with unresolved D. The V and J ends lost 4 bases and 4 bases respectively, with 14 bases between them. CDR3 length: 15 amino acids. Germline CDR1 is SGHVS and CDR2 is FQNEAQ. For the CDR3, the DNA is TGTGCCAGCAGCTACGACGTCGCCGGGTACAATGAGCAGTTCTTC. Protein sequence: CASSYDVAGYNEQFF.

The J gene is TRBJ1-6, the V gene TRBV19, with 8 bases lining up with TRBD1. This CDR3 is 12 amino acids long. CDR1 and CDR2 from the germline V gene are LNHDA and SQIVND (reference sequence). The V gene end was trimmed by 10 bases and the J gene end by 10 bases; junction bases not matched to a gene: 6. The CDR3 loop is CATRTGSSPLHF. The CDR3 coding sequence is TGTGCCACCAGGACAGGGTCCTCACCCCTCCACTTT.

The V call is TRBV18, the J call TRBJ2-5, with 8 bases aligning to TRBD2. V was pared by 6 bases and J by 5 bases, with 11 bases of the junction left unmatched. Per germline, CDR1 KGHSH and CDR2 LQKENI. The CDR3 sequence is 15 residues long. The CDR3 region has the DNA TGTGCCAGCTCGGCGGGACTAGGGGGGACGGAGACCCAGTACTTC. Encoded protein: CASSAGLGGTETQYF.